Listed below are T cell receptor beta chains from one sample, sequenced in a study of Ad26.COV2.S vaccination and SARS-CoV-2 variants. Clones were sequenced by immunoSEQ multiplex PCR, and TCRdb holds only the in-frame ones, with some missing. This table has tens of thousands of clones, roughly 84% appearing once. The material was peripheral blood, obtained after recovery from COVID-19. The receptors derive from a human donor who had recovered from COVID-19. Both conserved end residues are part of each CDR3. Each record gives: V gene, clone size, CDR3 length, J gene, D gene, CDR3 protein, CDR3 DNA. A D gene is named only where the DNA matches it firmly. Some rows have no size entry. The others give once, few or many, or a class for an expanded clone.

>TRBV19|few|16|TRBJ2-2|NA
CASGPTGLVNTGELFF
TGTGCCAGTGGACCGACAGGACTGGTGAACACCGGGGAGCTGTTTTTT
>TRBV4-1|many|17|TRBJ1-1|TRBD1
CASSQDGQGAQNTEAFF
TGCGCCAGCAGCCAAGATGGACAGGGGGCGCAGAACACTGAAGCTTTCTTT
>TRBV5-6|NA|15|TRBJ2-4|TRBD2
CASGRLAGAGNIQYF
TGTGCCAGCGGTCGTCTAGCGGGAGCGGGAAACATTCAGTACTTC
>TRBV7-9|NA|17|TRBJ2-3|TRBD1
CASSSTDRGLGTDTQYF
TGTGCCAGCAGCTCCACTGACAGGGGGCTAGGTACAGATACGCAGTATTTT
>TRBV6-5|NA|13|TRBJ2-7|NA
CASSYEQAYEQYF
TGTGCCAGCAGTTACGAACAGGCCTACGAGCAGTACTTC
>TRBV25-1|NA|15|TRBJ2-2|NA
CASSVGPLNTGELFF
TGTGCCAGCAGTGTGGGACCCCTTAACACCGGGGAGCTGTTTTTT
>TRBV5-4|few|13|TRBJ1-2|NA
CASSPDNQGRYTF
TGTGCCAGCAGCCCGGACAACCAGGGACGCTACACCTTC
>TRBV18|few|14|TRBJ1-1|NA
CASSPRGRNTEAFF
TGTGCCAGCTCACCCAGGGGCAGGAACACTGAAGCTTTCTTT
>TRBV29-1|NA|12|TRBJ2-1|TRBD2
CSGQRDYNEQFF
TGCAGCGGCCAGCGGGATTACAATGAGCAGTTCTTC
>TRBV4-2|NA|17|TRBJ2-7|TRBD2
CASSQLSGRRRSYEQYF
TGTGCCAGCAGCCAACTTAGCGGGAGGCGGCGTTCCTACGAGCAGTACTTC
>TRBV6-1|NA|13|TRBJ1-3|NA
CASSDPPGYTIYF
TGTGCCAGCAGTGACCCTCCCGGATACACCATATATTTT
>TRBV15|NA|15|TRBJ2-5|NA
CATSSTARNQETQYF
TGTGCCACCAGCAGCACTGCCAGAAACCAAGAGACCCAGTACTTC
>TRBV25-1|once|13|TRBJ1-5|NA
CASSDRANQPQHF
TGTGCCAGCAGTGACAGGGCTAATCAGCCCCAGCATTTT
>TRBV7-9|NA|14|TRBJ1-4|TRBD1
CASSRDRGNEKLFF
TGTGCCAGCAGCCGGGACAGGGGAAATGAAAAACTGTTTTTT
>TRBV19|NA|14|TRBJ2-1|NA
CASSRATTYNEQFF
TGTGCCAGTAGTCGGGCGACCACTTACAATGAGCAGTTCTTC
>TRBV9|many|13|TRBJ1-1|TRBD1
CASSVDRGTEAFF
TGTGCCAGCAGCGTAGACAGGGGCACTGAAGCTTTCTTT
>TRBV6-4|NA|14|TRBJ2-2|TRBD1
CASSPDRATGELFF
TGTGCCAGCAGCCCGGACAGGGCCACCGGGGAGCTGTTTTTT
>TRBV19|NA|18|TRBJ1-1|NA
CASSSWQGWVIRDTEAFF
TGTGCCAGTAGTTCGTGGCAGGGTTGGGTCATCAGGGACACTGAAGCTTTCTTT